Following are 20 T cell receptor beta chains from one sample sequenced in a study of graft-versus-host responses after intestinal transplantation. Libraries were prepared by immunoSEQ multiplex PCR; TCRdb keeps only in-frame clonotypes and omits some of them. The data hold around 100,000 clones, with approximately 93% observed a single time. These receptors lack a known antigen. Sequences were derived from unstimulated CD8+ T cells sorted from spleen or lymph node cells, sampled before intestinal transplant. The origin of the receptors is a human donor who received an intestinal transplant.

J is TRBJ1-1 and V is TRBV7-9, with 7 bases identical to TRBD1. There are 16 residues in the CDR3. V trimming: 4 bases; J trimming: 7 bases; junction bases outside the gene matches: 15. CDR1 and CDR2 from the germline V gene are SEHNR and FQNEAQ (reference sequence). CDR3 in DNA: TGTGCCAGCAGCTGGTTCCCCGGGACAGCACAGGGTGAAGCTTTCTTT. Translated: CASSWFPGTAQGEAFF.

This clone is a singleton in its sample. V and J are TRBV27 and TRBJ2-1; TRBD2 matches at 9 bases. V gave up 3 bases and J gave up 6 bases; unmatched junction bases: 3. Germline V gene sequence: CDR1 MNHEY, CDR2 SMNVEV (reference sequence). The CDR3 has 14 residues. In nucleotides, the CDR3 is TGTGCCAGCAGTTTCCAGCGGGGGGCCAATGAGCAGTTCTTC. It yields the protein CASSFQRGANEQFF.

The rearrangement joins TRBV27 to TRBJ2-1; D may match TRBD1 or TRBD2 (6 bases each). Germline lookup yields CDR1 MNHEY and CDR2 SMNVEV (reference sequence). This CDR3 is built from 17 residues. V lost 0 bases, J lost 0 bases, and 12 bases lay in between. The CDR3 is CASSLSKGGLSYNEQFF. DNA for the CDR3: TGTGCCAGCAGTTTATCGAAGGGGGGACTCTCCTACAATGAGCAGTTCTTC.

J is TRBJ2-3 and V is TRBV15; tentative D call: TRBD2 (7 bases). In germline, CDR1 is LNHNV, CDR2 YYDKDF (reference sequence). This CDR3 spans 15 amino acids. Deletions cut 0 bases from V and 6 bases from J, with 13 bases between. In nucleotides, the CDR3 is TGTGCCACCAGCAGAGATTCTGGGGGGGCGGATACGCAGTATTTT. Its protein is CATSRDSGGADTQYF. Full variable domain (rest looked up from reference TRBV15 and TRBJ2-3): DAMVIQNPRYQVTQFGKPVTLSCSQTLNHNVMYWYQQKSSQAPKLLFHYYDKDFNNEADTPDNFQSRRPNTSFCFLDIRSPGLGDTAMYLCATSRDSGGADTQYFGPGTRLTVL.

The CDR3: CASSEEAAEETQYF. The DNA for the CDR3 is TGTGCCAGCAGTGAAGAGGCAGCCGAAGAGACCCAGTACTTC. The chain recombines TRBV6-5 with TRBJ2-5; D remains ambiguous. The CDR3 has 14 residues. V was shortened by 5 bases and J by 3 bases, with 13 bases between the two germline ends. Germline V CDR1 and CDR2: MNHEY, SVGAGI.

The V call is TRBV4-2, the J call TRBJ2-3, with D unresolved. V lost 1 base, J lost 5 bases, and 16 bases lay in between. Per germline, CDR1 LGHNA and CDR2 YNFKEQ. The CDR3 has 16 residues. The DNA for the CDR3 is TGTGCCAGCAGCCAAGGAAAGTCCGTAATGGGAGATACGCAGTATTTT. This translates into CASSQGKSVMGDTQYF.

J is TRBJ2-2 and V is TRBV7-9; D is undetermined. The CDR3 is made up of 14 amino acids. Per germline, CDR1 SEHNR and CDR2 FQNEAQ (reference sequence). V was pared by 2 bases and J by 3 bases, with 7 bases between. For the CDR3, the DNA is TGTGCCAGCAGCTTATCGCAGCACACCGGGGAGCTGTTTTTT. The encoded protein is CASSLSQHTGELFF.

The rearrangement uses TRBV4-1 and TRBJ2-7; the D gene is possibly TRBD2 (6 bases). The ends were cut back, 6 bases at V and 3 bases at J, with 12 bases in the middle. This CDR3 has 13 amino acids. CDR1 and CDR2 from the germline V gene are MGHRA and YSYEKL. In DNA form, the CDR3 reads TGCGCCAGCAGTGGGGAGGTGAACTACGAGCAGTACTTC. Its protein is CASSGEVNYEQYF.

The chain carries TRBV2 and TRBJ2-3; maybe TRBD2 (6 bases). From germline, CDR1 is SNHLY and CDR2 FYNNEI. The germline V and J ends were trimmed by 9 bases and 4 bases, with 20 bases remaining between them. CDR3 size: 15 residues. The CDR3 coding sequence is TGTGCCAGTAGAATGGCGACTAGTGCGTCAGATACGCAGTATTTT. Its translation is CASRMATSASDTQYF.

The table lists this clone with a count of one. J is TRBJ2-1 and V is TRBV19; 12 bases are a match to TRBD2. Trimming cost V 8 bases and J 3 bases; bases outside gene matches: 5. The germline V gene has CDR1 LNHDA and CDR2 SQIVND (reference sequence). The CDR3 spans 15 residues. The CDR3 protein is CASAKLAGGYNEQFF. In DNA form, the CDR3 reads TGTGCCAGTGCCAAACTAGCGGGGGGCTACAATGAGCAGTTCTTC.

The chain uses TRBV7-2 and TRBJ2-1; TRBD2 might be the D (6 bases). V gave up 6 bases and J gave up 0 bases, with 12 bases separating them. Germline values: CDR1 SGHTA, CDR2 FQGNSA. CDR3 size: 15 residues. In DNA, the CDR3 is TGTGCCAGCAGTTCGGCGGGAAGCTCCTACAATGAGCAGTTCTTC. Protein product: CASSSAGSSYNEQFF.

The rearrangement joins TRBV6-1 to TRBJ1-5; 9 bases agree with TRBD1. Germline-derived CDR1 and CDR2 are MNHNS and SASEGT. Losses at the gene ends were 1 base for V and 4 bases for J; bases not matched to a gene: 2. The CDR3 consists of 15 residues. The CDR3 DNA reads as TGTGCCAGCAGTGAAGTTGGACAGGGGAATCAGCCCCAGCATTTT. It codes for CASSEVGQGNQPQHF.

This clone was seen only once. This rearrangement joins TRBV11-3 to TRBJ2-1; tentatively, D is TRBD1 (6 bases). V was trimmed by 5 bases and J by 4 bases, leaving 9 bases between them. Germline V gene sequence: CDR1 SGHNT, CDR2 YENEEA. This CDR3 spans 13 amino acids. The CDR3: CASSPGQYNEQFF. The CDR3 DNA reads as TGTGCCAGCAGCCCAGGACAGTACAATGAGCAGTTCTTC.

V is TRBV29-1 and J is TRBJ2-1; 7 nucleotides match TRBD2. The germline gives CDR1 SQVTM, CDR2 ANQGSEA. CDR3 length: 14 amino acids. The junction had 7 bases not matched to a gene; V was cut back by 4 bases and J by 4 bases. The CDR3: CSVAGGGLYNEQFF. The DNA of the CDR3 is TGCAGCGTTGCTGGGGGGGGTTTATACAATGAGCAGTTCTTC.

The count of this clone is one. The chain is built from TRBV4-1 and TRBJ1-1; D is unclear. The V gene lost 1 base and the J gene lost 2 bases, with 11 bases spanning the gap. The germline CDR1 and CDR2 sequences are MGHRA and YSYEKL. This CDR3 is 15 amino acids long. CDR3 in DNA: TGCGCCAGCAGCCAAGGGAACAGCGCTAACACTGAAGCTTTCTTT. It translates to CASSQGNSANTEAFF.

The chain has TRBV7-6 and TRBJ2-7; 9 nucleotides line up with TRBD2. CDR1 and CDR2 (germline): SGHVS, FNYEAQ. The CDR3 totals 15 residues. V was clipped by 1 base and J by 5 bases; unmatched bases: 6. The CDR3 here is CASSLGGGALNEQYF. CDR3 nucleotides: TGTGCCAGCAGCTTAGGCGGGGGGGCCCTCAACGAGCAGTACTTC.

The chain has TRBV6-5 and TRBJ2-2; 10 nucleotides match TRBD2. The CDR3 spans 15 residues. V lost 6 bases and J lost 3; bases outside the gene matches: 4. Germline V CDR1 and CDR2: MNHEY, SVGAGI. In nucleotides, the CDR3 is TGTGCCAGCAGCCCGGGACTAGCGTACACCGGGGAGCTGTTTTTT. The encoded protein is CASSPGLAYTGELFF.

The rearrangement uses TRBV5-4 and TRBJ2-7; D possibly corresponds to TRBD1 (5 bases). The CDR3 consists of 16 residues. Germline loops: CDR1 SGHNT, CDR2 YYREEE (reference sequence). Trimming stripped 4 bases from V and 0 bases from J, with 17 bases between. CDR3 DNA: TGTGCCAGCAGCATCGATGGGGCTTCATTCTCCTACGAGCAGTACTTC. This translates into CASSIDGASFSYEQYF.

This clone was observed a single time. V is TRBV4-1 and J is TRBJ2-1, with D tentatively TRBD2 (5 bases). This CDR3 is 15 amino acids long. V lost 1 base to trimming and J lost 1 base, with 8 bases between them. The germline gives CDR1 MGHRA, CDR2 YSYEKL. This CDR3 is CASSQGSGSYNEQFF. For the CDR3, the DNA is TGCGCCAGCAGCCAAGGCAGCGGATCCTACAATGAGCAGTTCTTC.

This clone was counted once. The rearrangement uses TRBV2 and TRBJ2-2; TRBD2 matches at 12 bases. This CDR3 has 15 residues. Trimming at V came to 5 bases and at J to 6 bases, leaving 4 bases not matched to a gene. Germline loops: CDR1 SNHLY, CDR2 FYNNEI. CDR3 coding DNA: TGTGCCAGCAGTCAGCTAGCGGGGGGGCCCGGGGAGCTGTTTTTT. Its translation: CASSQLAGGPGELFF.